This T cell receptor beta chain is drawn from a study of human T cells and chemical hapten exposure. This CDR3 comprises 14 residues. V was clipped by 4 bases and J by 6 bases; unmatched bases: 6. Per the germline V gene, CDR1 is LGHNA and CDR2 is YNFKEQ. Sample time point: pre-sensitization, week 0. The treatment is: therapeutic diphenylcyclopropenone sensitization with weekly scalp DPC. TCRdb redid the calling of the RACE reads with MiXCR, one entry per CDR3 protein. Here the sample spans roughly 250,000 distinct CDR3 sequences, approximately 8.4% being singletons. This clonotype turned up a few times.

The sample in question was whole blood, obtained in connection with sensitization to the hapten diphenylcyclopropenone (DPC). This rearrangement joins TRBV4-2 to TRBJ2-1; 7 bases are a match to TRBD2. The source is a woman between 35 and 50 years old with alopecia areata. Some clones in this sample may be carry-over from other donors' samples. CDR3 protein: CASSPPTSPNEQFF. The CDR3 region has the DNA TGTGCCAGCAGCCCCCCGACTAGCCCCAATGAGCAGTTCTTC.